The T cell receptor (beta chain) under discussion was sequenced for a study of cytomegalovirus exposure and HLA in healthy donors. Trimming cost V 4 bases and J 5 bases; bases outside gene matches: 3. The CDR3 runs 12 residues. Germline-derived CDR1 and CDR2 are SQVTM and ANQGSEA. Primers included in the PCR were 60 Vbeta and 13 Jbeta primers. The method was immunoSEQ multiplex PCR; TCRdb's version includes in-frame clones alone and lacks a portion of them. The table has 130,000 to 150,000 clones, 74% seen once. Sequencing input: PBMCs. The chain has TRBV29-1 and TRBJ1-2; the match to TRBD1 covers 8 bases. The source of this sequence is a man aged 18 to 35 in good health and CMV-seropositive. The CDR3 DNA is TGCAGCGTTGGGACAGGGAGTTATGGCTACACCTTC. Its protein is CSVGTGSYGYTF.